Below, 5 T cell receptor beta chains from the same sample are listed, as sequenced in a study of sequential checkpoint blockade in melanoma. The treatment is: randomized to nivolumab then ipilimumab (arm A) or the reverse (arm B). The repertoire was sequenced with immunoSEQ multiplex PCR; TCRdb's copy has only in-frame clones and lacks some. Here the sample spans tens of thousands of clones, roughly 80% being singletons. Sequencing used CD8+ T cells sorted from blood (inferred from file names), obtained from a patient given nivolumab and ipilimumab in sequence. These receptor sequences come from a human donor with melanoma.

The chain combines TRBV27 with TRBJ2-3, with D possibly being TRBD2 (5 bases). This CDR3 is built from 14 residues. The V gene lost 4 bases and the J gene lost 0 bases, with 8 bases spanning the gap. The germline V gene encodes CDR1 MNHEY and CDR2 SMNVEV (reference sequence). The CDR3 region is CASSSRLSTDTQYF. CDR3 bases: TGTGCCAGCAGTTCACGACTAAGCACAGATACGCAGTATTTT.

The CDR3 here is CASSSTGLEQFF. The CDR3 DNA follows: TGTGCCAGCAGCTCGACTGGACTCGAGCAGTTCTTC. The V gene is TRBV27, the J gene TRBJ2-1, with TRBD2 as a possible D gene (5 bases). Deletions cut 6 bases from V and 10 bases from J, with 13 bases between. The CDR3 is 12 residues long. The germline CDR1 and CDR2 sequences are MNHEY and SMNVEV (reference sequence).

CDR3 bases: TGCAGCGAGCTAGCGGGAGGGCCATACAATGAGCAGTTCTTC. Amino acids: CSELAGGPYNEQFF. The chain links TRBV29-1 to TRBJ2-1, with 12 positions matching TRBD2. This CDR3 contains 14 residues. Germline CDR1 and CDR2: SQVTM and ANQGSEA. V trimming: 7 bases; J trimming: 4 bases; junction bases outside the gene matches: 5.

This clone has a handful of counts. This chain connects TRBV7-9 to TRBJ1-1; D gene unclear. CDR1 and CDR2 from the germline V gene are SEHNR and FQNEAQ (reference sequence). Trimming stripped 0 bases from V and 4 bases from J, with 12 bases between. The CDR3 has 15 amino acids. In nucleotides, the CDR3 is TGTGCCAGCAGCTTAGCCGTTATAGAGGGCACTGAAGCTTTCTTT. Amino acids: CASSLAVIEGTEAFF.

The chain carries TRBV7-9 and TRBJ1-4, with D possibly TRBD1 on 5 matching bases. With 5 bases removed from V and 7 bases from J, the gap between germline ends came to 20 bases. The CDR3 contains 16 residues. The V gene's germline CDR1 is SEHNR and CDR2 FQNEAQ (reference sequence). The CDR3 coding sequence is TGTGCCAGCAGCCGCCCCAGCGGGGGAGGGGTTGAAAAACTGTTTTTT. Translating gives CASSRPSGGGVEKLFF.